The sequence of this TCR beta chain was determined in a study of blood T cell repertoires in COVID-19. Study details: The United States, Italy and Spain provided the acute and convalescent COVID-19 samples. The cDNA or gDNA used as material had been derived from T cells, B-cell-depleted T cells, or PBMCs.

Trimming cost V 0 bases and J 6 bases; bases outside gene matches: 12. The CDR3 contains 18 residues. CDR1 is KGHDR and CDR2 is SFDVKD in the germline V gene. In the source study's methods: Reference gene primers were amplified, and this amplification served to estimate nucleated cell counts. Only in-frame clones appear in the TCRdb table, and some are missing; sequencing was by immunoSEQ multiplex PCR. The V and J calls and clone size come from that table; D and trimming were worked out from the DNA. Of approximately 130,000 clones detected, 75% to 90% appear once; the ten largest clones hold about 4.3%.

Material: peripheral blood. The chain recombines TRBV24-1 with TRBJ2-3; 9 nucleotides agree with TRBD2. This clonotype originated in a human donor in a cohort sampled during active COVID-19. CDR3 amino acids: CATSDLGGLAGSVDTQYF. The CDR3 coding sequence is TGTGCCACCAGTGATTTGGGAGGTCTAGCGGGATCCGTGGATACGCAGTATTTT.